The clone carrying this T cell receptor (beta chain) was seen repeatedly, ten times or more. Its target is unknown. Trimming shortened V by 5 bases and J by 0 bases, and 13 bases separated the two germline ends. Germline V gene sequence: CDR1 SEHNR, CDR2 FQNEAQ (reference sequence). This CDR3 spans 15 amino acids. The sample belongs to a study of blood T cells in healthy people across ages. The study's findings and limits: The study found TCR beta diversity correlated strongly with naive T cell percentage. Changes seen in expanded clonotypes were possibly confounded by donor CMV status left unknown. Observed TCR beta diversity per million T cells went down as age went up. This fall followed a roughly linear course with age.

The extraction recovered at least 5.5 micrograms of total RNA per sample. Sample-barcoded 5' priming and a J-beta primer mix drove a second PCR of roughly 6 to 12 cycles. Via MiXCR, TCRdb re-called the 5' RACE reads, giving one row per CDR3 protein. The sample holds approximately 1,700,000 distinct CDR3 sequences; about two fifths are singletons and the top ten take 20% to 25%. The sample was blood. This TCR derives from a human donor in good health. The rearrangement uses TRBV7-9 and TRBJ2-5; D unclear. DNA for the CDR3: TGTGCCAGCAGCGCTAGTGATTGGTACCAAGAGACCCAGTACTTC. Protein sequence: CASSASDWYQETQYF.